What follows are 12 T cell receptor beta chains derived from one specimen sequenced in a study of T cell changes during pregnancy in multiple sclerosis. The data were produced by immunoSEQ multiplex PCR, yet TCRdb's version contains in-frame clones alone and is incomplete. The data contain fewer than 35,000 clones, around nine tenths of them singletons. Sequencing used CD4+ T cells from peripheral blood mononuclear cells, obtained in the second trimester of pregnancy. These receptors originate from a female donor in good health, enrolled as a control in a pregnancy study.

V is TRBV5-6 and J is TRBJ2-5, with 7 nucleotides matching TRBD2. The CDR3 runs to 15 residues. V dropped 2 bases and J dropped 5; count of bases not matched to a gene: 9. Germline lookup yields CDR1 SGHDT and CDR2 YYEEEE. CDR3 region: CASSFRDRTRETQYF. The CDR3 region has the DNA TGTGCCAGCAGCTTTCGGGACCGGACTAGGGAGACCCAGTACTTC.

The V call is TRBV6-5, the J call TRBJ1-3; TRBD1 might be the D (6 bases). CDR1 is MNHEY, CDR2 SVGAGI, per germline. The CDR3 has 16 residues. Trimming removed 0 bases from V and 1 base from J, with 10 bases in between. This chain's CDR3 is CASSYSSGVSGNTIYF. DNA of the CDR3: TGTGCCAGCAGTTACTCGTCAGGGGTGTCTGGAAACACCATATATTTT.

J is TRBJ2-4 and V is TRBV19; 12 bases are shared with TRBD1. J gave up 1 base and V 5 bases, and 6 bases lay outside the gene matches. The CDR3 length is 17 residues. Germline V CDR1 and CDR2: LNHDA, SQIVND (reference sequence). CDR3 DNA: TGTGCCAGTAGTCTGGGACAGGGGGCTGGCGCCAAAAACATTCAGTACTTC. This translates into CASSLGQGAGAKNIQYF. The full variable domain, with the rest looked up from reference TRBV19 and TRBJ2-4, is DGGITQSPKYLFRKEGQNVTLSCEQNLNHDAMYWYRQDPGQGLRLIYYSQIVNDFQKGDIAEGYSVSREKKESFPLTVTSAQKNPTAFYLCASSLGQGAGAKNIQYFGAGTRLSVL.

DNA for the CDR3: TGTGCCAGCAGCTTAGATGATAGGGGCACTGAAGCTTTCTTT. It is translated as CASSLDDRGTEAFF. This chain uses TRBV11-3 with TRBJ1-1, with D perhaps matching TRBD1 (5 bases). V was trimmed by 0 bases and J by 4 bases, leaving 9 bases between them. The CDR3 length is 14 residues. Per the germline V gene, CDR1 is SGHNT and CDR2 is YENEEA.

The rearrangement uses TRBV27 and TRBJ1-2; no clear D gene. The CDR3 sequence is 14 residues long. Germline assignment: CDR1 MNHEY and CDR2 SMNVEV (reference sequence). The V end was cut by 3 bases, the J end by 4 bases, with 12 bases between. In DNA, the CDR3 is TGTGCCAGCAGTTTGGGCAGCAGCTTCTATGGCTACACCTTC. Translated: CASSLGSSFYGYTF.

This clone occurred once. The chain is built from TRBV5-1 and TRBJ1-5; D might be TRBD1 (5 bases). V shed 8 bases and J shed 4 bases, with 19 bases lying between them. The CDR3 extends over 15 amino acids. CDR1 and CDR2 (germline): SGHRS, YFSETQ. CDR3 region: CARTAIYSGNQPQHF. The CDR3 coding sequence is TGCGCCAGGACAGCCATTTATTCTGGGAATCAGCCCCAGCATTTT.

The V call is TRBV4-1, the J call TRBJ1-2, with D hard to call. Germline V gene lookup returns CDR1 MGHRA and CDR2 YSYEKL. The CDR3 has 14 amino acids. V lost 0 bases, J lost 2 bases, and 7 bases lay in between. This CDR3 is CASSQESVNYGYTF. The CDR3 DNA reads as TGCGCCAGCAGCCAAGAAAGCGTCAACTATGGCTACACCTTC.

The chain has TRBV7-9 and TRBJ1-2; D is ambiguous. V was cut by 1 base and J by 4 bases, with 10 bases left in between. This CDR3 is 14 amino acids long. In germline, CDR1 is SEHNR, CDR2 FQNEAQ (reference sequence). CDR3 sequence reads: CASSLEQWAYGYTF. In DNA form, the CDR3 reads TGTGCCAGCAGCTTAGAACAATGGGCCTATGGCTACACCTTC.

This rearrangement joins TRBV7-9 to TRBJ2-7; 8 bases match TRBD2. CDR3 length: 14 residues. V was clipped by 5 bases and J by 4 bases; unmatched bases: 7. Germline CDR1 is SEHNR and CDR2 is FQNEAQ (reference sequence). The CDR3 is CASSPRVAGYEQYF. In DNA form, the CDR3 reads TGTGCCAGCAGCCCCCGGGTAGCGGGATACGAGCAGTACTTC. Full variable domain (missing parts from reference TRBV7-9 and TRBJ2-7): DTGVSQNPRHKITKRGQNVTFRCDPISEHNRLYWYRQTLGQGPEFLTYFQNEAQLEKSRLLSDRFSAERPKGSFSTLEIQRTEQGDSAMYLCASSPRVAGYEQYFGPGTRLTVT.

The chain joins TRBV7-8 to TRBJ2-3; D gene uncertain. V was trimmed by 1 base and J by 2 bases, leaving 13 bases between them. Germline CDR1 reads SGHVS; CDR2 reads FQNEAQ. This CDR3 spans 16 amino acids. The CDR3 spells CASSLGAISNTDTQYF. CDR3 sequence (DNA): TGTGCCAGCAGCTTAGGCGCGATATCAAACACAGATACGCAGTATTTT.

The chain is built from TRBV7-9 and TRBJ2-7, with TRBD1 identical over 7 bases. The CDR3 covers 13 residues. Germline assignment: CDR1 SEHNR and CDR2 FQNEAQ (reference sequence). J gave up 6 bases and V 5 bases, and 7 bases lay outside the gene matches. CDR3 sequence (DNA): TGTGCCAGCAGCATAAGGACAGGTTTCGAGCAGTACTTC. Translation: CASSIRTGFEQYF.

The rearrangement links TRBV18 to TRBJ2-1; weak D call: TRBD1 (6 bases). CDR3 size: 19 residues. The germline V gene has CDR1 KGHSH and CDR2 LQKENI. Deletions cut 1 base from V and 7 bases from J, with 26 bases between. DNA of the CDR3: TGTGCCAGCTCACCACTACCCCTCCGCCTAGCCCGAGGGGGTAATGAGCAGTTCTTC. Translation: CASSPLPLRLARGGNEQFF.